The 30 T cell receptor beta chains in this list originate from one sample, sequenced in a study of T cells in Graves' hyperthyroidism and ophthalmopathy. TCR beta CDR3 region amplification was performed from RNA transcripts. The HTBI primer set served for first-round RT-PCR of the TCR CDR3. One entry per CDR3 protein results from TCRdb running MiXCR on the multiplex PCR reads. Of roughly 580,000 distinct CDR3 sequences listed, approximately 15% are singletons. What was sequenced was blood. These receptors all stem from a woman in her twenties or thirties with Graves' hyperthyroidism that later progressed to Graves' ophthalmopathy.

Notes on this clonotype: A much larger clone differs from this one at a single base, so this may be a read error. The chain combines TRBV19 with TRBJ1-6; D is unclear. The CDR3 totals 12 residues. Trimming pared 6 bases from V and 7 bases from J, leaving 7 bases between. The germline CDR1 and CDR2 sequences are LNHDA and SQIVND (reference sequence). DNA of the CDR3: TGTGCCAGTAGACAGCAAAATTCACCCCTCCACTTT. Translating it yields CASRQQNSPLHF. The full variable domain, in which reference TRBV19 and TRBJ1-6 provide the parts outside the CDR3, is DGGITQSPKYLFRKEGQNVTLSCEQNLNHDAMYWYRQDPGQGLRLIYYSQIVNDFQKGDIAEGYSVSREKKESFPLTVTSAQKNPTAFYLCASRQQNSPLHFGNGTRLTVT.

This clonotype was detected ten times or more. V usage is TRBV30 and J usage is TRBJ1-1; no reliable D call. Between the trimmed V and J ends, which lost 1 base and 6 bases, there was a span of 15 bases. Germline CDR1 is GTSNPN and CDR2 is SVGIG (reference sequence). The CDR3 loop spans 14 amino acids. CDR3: CAWSGTPGNPEAFF. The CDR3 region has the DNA TGTGCCTGGAGTGGTACGCCGGGAAACCCTGAAGCTTTCTTT.

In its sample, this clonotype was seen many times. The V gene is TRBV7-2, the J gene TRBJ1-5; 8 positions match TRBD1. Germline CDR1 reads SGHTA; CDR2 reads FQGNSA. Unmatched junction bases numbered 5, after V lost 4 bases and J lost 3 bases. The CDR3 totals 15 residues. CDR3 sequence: CASSSDRAPNQPQHF. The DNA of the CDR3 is TGTGCCAGCAGCTCGGACAGGGCCCCCAATCAGCCCCAGCATTTT.

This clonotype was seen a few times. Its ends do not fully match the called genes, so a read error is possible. CDR3 in amino acids: CATWDTSHEQYF. Written as DNA, the CDR3 is TGTGCCACCTGGGACACCTCCCACGAGCAGTACTTC. V and J are TRBV6-1 and TRBJ2-7, with D possibly TRBD1 on 6 matching bases. This CDR3 is built from 12 residues. Germline CDR1 and CDR2: MNHNS and SASEGT.

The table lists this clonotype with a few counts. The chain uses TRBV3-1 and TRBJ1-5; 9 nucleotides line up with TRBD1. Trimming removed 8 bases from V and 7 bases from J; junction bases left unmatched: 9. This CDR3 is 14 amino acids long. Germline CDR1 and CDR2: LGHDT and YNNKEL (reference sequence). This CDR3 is CASALTGGSQPQHF. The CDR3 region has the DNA TGTGCCAGCGCCCTCACAGGGGGCAGCCAGCCCCAGCATTTT.

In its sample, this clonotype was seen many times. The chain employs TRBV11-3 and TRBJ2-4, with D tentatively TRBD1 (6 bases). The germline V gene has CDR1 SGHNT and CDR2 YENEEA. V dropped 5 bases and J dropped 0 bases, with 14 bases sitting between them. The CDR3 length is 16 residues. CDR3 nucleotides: TGTGCCAGCAGCGGGGACAAAATGCTAGCCAAAAACATTCAGTACTTC. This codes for CASSGDKMLAKNIQYF.

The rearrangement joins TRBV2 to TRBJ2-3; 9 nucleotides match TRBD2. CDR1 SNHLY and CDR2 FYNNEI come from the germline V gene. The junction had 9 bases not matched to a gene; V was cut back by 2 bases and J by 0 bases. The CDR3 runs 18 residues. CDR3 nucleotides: TGTGCCAGCAGTGAATTCGTGAGACTAGCGGTGAGCACAGATACGCAGTATTTT. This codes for CASSEFVRLAVSTDTQYF.

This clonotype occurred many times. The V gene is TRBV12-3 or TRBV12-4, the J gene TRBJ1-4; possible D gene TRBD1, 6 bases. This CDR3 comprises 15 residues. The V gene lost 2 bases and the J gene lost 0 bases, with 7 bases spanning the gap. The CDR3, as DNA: TGTGCCAGCAGTTTACCAGGGGCAACTAATGAAAAACTGTTTTTT. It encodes CASSLPGATNEKLFF.

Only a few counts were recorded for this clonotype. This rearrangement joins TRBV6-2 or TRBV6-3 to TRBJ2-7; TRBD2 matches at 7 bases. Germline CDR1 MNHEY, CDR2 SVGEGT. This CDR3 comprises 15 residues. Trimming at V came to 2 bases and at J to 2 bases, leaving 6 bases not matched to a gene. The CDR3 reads CASSYAPLAAYEQYF. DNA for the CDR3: TGTGCCAGCAGTTACGCCCCCCTAGCGGCCTACGAGCAGTACTTC.

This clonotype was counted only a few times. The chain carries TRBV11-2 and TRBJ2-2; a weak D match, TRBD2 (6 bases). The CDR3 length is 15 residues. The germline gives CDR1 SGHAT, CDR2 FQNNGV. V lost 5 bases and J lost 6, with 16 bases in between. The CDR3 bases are TGTGCCAGCAGCGCCCGACTAGAAGGGGCCGGGGAGCTGTTTTTT. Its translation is CASSARLEGAGELFF.

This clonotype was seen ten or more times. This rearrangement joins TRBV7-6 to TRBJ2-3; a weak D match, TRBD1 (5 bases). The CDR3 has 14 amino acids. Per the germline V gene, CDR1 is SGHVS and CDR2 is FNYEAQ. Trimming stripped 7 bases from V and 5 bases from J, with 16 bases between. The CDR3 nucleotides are TGTGCCAGCATGCCAGCCTCAGGGTTAGATACGCAGTATTTT. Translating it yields CASMPASGLDTQYF.

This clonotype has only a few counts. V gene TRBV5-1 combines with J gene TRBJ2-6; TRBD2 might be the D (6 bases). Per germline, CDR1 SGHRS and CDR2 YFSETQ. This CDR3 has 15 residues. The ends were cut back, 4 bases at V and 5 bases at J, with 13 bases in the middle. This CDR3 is CASSTSGVRANVLTF. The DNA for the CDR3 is TGCGCCAGCAGCACCTCGGGGGTTAGGGCCAACGTCCTGACTTTC.

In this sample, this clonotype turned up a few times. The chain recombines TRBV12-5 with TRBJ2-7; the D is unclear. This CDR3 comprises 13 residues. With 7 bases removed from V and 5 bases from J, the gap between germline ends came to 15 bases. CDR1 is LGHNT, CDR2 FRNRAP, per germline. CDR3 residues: CASAPDGFNEQYF. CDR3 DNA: TGTGCTAGTGCCCCGGACGGCTTCAACGAGCAGTACTTC.

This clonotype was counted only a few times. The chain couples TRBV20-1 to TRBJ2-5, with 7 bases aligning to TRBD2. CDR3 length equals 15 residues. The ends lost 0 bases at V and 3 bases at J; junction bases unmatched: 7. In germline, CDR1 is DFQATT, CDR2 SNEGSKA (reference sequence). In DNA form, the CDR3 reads TGCAGTGCTAGAGACGCTAGCGGAGCAAAAGAGACCCAGTACTTC. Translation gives CSARDASGAKETQYF.

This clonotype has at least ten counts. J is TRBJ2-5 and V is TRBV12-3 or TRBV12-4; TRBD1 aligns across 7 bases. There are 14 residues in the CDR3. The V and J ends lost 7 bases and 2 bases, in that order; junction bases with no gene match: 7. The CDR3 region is CASNKGQLQETQYF. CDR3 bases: TGTGCCAGCAATAAGGGACAGCTTCAAGAGACCCAGTACTTC.

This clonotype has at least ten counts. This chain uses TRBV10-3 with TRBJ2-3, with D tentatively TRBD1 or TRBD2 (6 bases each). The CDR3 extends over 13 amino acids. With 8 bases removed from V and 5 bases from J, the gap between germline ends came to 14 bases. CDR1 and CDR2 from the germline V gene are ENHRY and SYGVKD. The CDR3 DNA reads TGTGCCATCCAACCGGGGGCGCGAGATACGCAGTATTTT. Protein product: CAIQPGARDTQYF.

The CDR3 sequence is CASSQWAYEQYF. Written as DNA, the CDR3 is TGTGCCAGCAGCCAATGGGCTTACGAGCAGTACTTC. The chain couples TRBV14 to TRBJ2-7; no reliable D call. The CDR3 has 12 amino acids. The germline V gene encodes CDR1 SGHDN and CDR2 FVKESK. V was cut by 2 bases and J by 4 bases, with 6 bases left in between.

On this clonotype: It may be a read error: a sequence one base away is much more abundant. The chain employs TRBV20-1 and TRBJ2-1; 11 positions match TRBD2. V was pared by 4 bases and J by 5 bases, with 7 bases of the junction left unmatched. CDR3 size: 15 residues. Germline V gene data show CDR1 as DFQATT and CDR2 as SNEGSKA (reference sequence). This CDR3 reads CSATDSGRADNEQFF. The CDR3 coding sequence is TGCAGTGCTACGGATAGCGGGAGGGCCGACAATGAGCAGTTCTTC.

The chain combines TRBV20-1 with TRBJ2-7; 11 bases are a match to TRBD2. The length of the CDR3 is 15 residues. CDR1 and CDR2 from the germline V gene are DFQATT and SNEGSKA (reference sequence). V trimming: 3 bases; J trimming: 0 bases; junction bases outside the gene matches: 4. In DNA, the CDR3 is TGCAGTGCTAGCGGGGGACTAGCGGCCTCCTACGAGCAGTACTTC. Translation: CSASGGLAASYEQYF.

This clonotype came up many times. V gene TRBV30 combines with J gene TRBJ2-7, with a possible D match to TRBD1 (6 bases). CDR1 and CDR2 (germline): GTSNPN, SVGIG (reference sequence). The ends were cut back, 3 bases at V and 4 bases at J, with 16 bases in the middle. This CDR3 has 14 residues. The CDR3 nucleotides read TGTGCCTGGAGAGAGACAGGAAAAATATACGAGCAGTACTTC. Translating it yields CAWRETGKIYEQYF.

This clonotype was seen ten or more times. CDR3 bases: TGCAGTGCTAGACCACAAGGGGTAGTCCACCCGCAAGAGACCCAGTACTTC. This sequence encodes CSARPQGVVHPQETQYF. V and J are TRBV20-1 and TRBJ2-5; weak D call: TRBD1 (5 bases). CDR3 length equals 17 residues. Germline V gives CDR1 DFQATT, CDR2 SNEGSKA (reference sequence). Trimming cost V 2 bases and J 2 bases, with 21 bases left between them.

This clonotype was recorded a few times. For the CDR3, the DNA is TGTGCCAGCAGTTTAAGCCAAAGCAATCAGCCCCAGCATTTT. This sequence encodes CASSLSQSNQPQHF. The gene calls are TRBV27 and TRBJ1-5; D ambiguous. Germline CDR1 MNHEY, CDR2 SMNVEV (reference sequence). This CDR3 spans 14 amino acids. The V and J ends lost 2 bases and 1 base respectively, with 6 bases between them.

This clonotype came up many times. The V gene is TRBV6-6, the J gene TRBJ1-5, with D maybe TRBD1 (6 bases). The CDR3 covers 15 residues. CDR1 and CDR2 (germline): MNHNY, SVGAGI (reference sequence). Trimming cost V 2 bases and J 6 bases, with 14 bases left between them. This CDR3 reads CASSYDGGASQPQHF. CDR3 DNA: TGTGCCAGCAGTTACGATGGGGGGGCAAGTCAGCCCCAGCATTTT.

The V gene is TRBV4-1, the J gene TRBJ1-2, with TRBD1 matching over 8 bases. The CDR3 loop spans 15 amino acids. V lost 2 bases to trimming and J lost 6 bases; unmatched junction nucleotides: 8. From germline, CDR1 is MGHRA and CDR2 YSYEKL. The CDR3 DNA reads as TGCGCCAGCAGCCAATCCCAGGGGGCGCCGGATGGCTACACCTTC. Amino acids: CASSQSQGAPDGYTF.

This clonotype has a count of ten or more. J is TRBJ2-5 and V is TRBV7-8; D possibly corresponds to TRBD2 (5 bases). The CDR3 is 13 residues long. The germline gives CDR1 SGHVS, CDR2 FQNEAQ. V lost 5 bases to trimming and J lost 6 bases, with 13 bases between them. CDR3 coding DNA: TGTGCCAGCAGCCCCGGGGATACTCAGACCCAGTACTTC. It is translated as CASSPGDTQTQYF.

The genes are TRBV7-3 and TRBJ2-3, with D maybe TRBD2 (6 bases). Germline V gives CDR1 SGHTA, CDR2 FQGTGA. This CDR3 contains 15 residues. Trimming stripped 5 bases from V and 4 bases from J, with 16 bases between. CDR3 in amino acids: CASSPGLGGADTQYF. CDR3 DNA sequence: TGTGCCAGCAGCCCCGGTCTAGGAGGGGCAGATACGCAGTATTTT.

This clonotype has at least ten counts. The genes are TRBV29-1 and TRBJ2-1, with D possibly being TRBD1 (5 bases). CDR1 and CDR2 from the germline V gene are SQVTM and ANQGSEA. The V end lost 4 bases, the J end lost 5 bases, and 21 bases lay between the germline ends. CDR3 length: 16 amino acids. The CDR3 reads CSVVQPPQVDHNEQFF. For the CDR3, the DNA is TGCAGCGTTGTCCAGCCACCACAGGTTGATCACAATGAGCAGTTCTTC.

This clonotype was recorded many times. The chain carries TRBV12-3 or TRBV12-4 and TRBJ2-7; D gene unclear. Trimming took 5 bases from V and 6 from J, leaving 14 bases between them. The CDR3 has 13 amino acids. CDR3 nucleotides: TGTGCCAGCAGTAAGGCGGCAGGCGGCGAGCAGTACTTC. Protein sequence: CASSKAAGGEQYF.

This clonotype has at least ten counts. CDR3 amino acids: CASSDKDNQPQHF. CDR3 in DNA: TGTGCCAGCAGTGATAAAGATAATCAGCCCCAGCATTTT. The chain uses TRBV2 and TRBJ1-5, with D uncertain. The V gene's germline CDR1 is SNHLY and CDR2 FYNNEI. V was trimmed by 3 bases and J by 4 bases, leaving 7 bases between them. The CDR3 totals 13 residues.

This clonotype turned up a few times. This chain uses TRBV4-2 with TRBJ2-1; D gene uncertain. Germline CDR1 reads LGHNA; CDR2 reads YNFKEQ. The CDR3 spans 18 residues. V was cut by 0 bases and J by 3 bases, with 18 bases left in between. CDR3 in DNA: TGTGCCAGCAGCCAAGACCCAGCGAGGCGAACTATCTACAATGAGCAGTTCTTC. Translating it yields CASSQDPARRTIYNEQFF.